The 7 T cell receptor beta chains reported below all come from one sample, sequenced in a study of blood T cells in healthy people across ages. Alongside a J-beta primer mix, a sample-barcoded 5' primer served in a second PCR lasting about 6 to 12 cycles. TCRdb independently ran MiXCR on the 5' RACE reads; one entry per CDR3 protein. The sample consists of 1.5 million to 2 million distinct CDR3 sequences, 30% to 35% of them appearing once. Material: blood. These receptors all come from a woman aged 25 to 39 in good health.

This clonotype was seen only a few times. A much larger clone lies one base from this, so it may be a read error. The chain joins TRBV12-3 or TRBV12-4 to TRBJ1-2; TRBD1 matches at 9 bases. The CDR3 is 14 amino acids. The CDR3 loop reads CANSFAGQGSGYTF. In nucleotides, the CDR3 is TGTGCCAACAGTTTTGCGGGACAGGGTTCTGGCTACACCTTC.

CDR3 region: CASSFSKSSYNEQFF. In DNA form, the CDR3 reads TGTGCCAGCAGCTTTAGCAAGAGCTCCTACAATGAGCAGTTCTTC. This chain uses TRBV7-7 with TRBJ2-1; no clear D gene. The CDR3 has 15 residues. Between the trimmed V and J ends, which lost 3 bases and 0 bases, there was a span of 9 bases. Germline lookup yields CDR1 SSHAT and CDR2 FNYEAQ (reference sequence).

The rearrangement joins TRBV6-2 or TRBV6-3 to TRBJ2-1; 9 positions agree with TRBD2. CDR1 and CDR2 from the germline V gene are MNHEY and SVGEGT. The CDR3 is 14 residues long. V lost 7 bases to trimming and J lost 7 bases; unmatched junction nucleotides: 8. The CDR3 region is CASIRGGGANEQFF. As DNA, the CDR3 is TGTGCCAGCATCCGCGGGGGGGGTGCTAATGAGCAGTTCTTC.

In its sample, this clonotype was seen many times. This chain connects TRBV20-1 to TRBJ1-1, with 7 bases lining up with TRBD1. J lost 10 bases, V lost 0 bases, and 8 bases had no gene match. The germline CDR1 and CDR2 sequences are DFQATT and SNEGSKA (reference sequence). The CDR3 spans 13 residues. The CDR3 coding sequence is TGCAGTGCTAGAGAAGGCAGGGGGGGGGGAGCTTTCTTT. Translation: CSAREGRGGGAFF.

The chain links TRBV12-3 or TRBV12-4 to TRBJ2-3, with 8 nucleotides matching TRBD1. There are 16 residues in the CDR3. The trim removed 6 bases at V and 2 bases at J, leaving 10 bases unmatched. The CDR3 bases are TGTGCCAGCAGATGGACCCGGACAGGGAACACAGATACGCAGTATTTT. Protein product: CASRWTRTGNTDTQYF.

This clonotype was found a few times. CDR3 loop: CASSRGGWEQYF. In DNA form, the CDR3 reads TGTGCCAGCAGCCGTGGCGGTTGGGAGCAGTACTTC. V and J are TRBV12-3 or TRBV12-4 and TRBJ2-5; D perhaps matches TRBD2 (5 bases). CDR3 size: 12 residues. Trimming took off 6 bases at V and 11 bases at J, with 16 bases between the two ends.

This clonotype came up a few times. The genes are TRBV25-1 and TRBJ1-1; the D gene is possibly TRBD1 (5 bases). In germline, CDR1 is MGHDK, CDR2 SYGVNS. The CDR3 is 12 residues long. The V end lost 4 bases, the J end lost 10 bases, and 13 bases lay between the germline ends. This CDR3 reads CASSVQTDSAFF. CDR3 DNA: TGTGCCAGCAGTGTTCAGACAGATTCAGCTTTCTTT.